Listed here are 6 T cell receptor beta chains from one sample, sequenced in a study of blood T cell repertoires in COVID-19. The repertoire was sequenced with immunoSEQ multiplex PCR; TCRdb's copy has only in-frame clones and lacks some. Among under 300,000 clones listed, 84% were seen once. The sample taken for sequencing was peripheral blood. Source of these receptors: a man aged 50-60 years with acute or convalescent COVID-19.

The chain joins TRBV4-1 to TRBJ2-7, with 8 bases lining up with TRBD1. Germline trimming cut 4 bases from V and 7 bases from J; bases unmatched to any gene: 9. The germline gives CDR1 MGHRA, CDR2 YSYEKL. The CDR3 sequence is 14 residues long. In DNA, the CDR3 is TGCGCCAGCAGCCCTTGGACAGGGCCGGGGGAGCAGTACTTC. Translating it yields CASSPWTGPGEQYF.

The chain combines TRBV7-3 with TRBJ2-2; D is unclear. The germline V and J ends were trimmed by 4 bases and 6 bases, with 3 bases remaining between them. The CDR3 consists of 11 residues. The germline CDR1 and CDR2 sequences are SGHTA and FQGTGA. The CDR3 DNA follows: TGTGCCAGCAGCTACTCCGGGGAGCTGTTTTTT. It is translated as CASSYSGELFF.

The chain links TRBV5-1 to TRBJ2-2; TRBD1 matches 9 bases. V gave up 4 bases and J gave up 6 bases; unmatched junction bases: 4. CDR3 length: 14 amino acids. The V gene's germline CDR1 is SGHRS and CDR2 YFSETQ. The CDR3 DNA is TGCGCCAGCAGCACGGGACAGGGTCCCGGGGAGCTGTTTTTT. Protein sequence: CASSTGQGPGELFF.

The table lists this clone with a count of one. The CDR3 DNA reads TGTGCCAGCAGTGACCTCCTAGCGGCGAATTACAATGAGCAGTTCTTC. Residues: CASSDLLAANYNEQFF. V gene TRBV2 combines with J gene TRBJ2-1; 7 bases fit TRBD2. The CDR3 extends over 16 amino acids. The V gene's germline CDR1 is SNHLY and CDR2 FYNNEI. Losses at the gene ends were 3 bases for V and 4 bases for J; bases not matched to a gene: 9.

The chain carries TRBV3-1 (or the pseudogene TRBV3-2) and TRBJ1-2; 8 positions match TRBD1. Germline V lookup: CDR1 LGHDT, CDR2 YNNKEL (reference sequence). The CDR3 extends over 14 amino acids. The junction had 8 bases not matched to a gene; V was cut back by 4 bases and J by 7 bases. DNA of the CDR3: TGTGCCAGCAGCCCAGCTCAGGGGGCCCCTGGCTACACCTTC. It codes for CASSPAQGAPGYTF.

The chain uses TRBV10-3 and TRBJ2-4; weak D call: TRBD2 (6 bases). Trimming stripped 8 bases from V and 6 bases from J, with 17 bases between. CDR3 length equals 14 residues. Germline V CDR1 and CDR2: ENHRY, SYGVKD. CDR3 protein: CAIGKSGDANIQYF. The DNA for the CDR3 is TGTGCCATCGGAAAGTCGGGAGACGCAAACATTCAGTACTTC.